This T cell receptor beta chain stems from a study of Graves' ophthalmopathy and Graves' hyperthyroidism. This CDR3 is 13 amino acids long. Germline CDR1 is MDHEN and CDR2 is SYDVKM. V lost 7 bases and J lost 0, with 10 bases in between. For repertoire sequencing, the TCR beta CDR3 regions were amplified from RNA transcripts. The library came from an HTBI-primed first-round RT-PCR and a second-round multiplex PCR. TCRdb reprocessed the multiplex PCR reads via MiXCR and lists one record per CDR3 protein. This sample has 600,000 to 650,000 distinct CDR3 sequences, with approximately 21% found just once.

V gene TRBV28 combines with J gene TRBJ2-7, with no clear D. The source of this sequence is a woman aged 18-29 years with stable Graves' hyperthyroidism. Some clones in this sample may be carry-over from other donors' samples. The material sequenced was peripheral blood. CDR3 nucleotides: TGTGCCAGCAAATCCGTTACCTCCTACGAGCAGTACTTC. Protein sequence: CASKSVTSYEQYF.